The 23 T cell receptor beta chains below were found in one sample sequenced in a study of identical twins. TCRdb itself ran the 5' RACE reads through MiXCR, one entry per CDR3 protein. Among 410,000 or so distinct CDR3 sequences, roughly 18% were seen once, and the ten largest hold 9.5% to 15%. The specimen sequenced was naive T cells sorted from blood. The receptors here all came from a man aged 50 or older in good health.

Regarding this clonotype: A much bigger clone sits one base away, suggesting this may be a read error. This chain connects TRBV25-1 to TRBJ2-7; 12 nucleotides line up with TRBD1. This CDR3 has 15 residues. The germline V gene has CDR1 MGHDK and CDR2 SYGVNS. The CDR3 loop is CASSSTGTGGYEQHF. As DNA, the CDR3 is TGTGCCAGCAGTTCGACCGGGACAGGGGGCTACGAGCAGCACTTC.

This clonotype has ten or more counts. The chain recombines TRBV12-3 or TRBV12-4 with TRBJ2-2; D ambiguous. Trimming removed 6 bases from V and 3 bases from J, with 5 bases in between. The CDR3 spans 12 residues. CDR3 sequence: CASSPDTGELFF. The CDR3 region has the DNA TGTGCCAGCAGCCCGGACACCGGGGAGCTGTTTTTT.

V usage is TRBV6-2 or TRBV6-3 and J usage is TRBJ2-5, with TRBD2 identical over 9 bases. The CDR3 covers 16 residues. V trimming: 2 bases; J trimming: 2 bases; junction bases outside the gene matches: 6. The germline CDR1 and CDR2 sequences are MNHEY and SVGEGT. CDR3: CASSYLGLADQETQYF. The CDR3 nucleotides read TGTGCCAGCAGTTACCTGGGACTAGCAGATCAAGAGACCCAGTACTTC.

This clonotype has a handful of counts. The J gene is TRBJ1-6, the V gene TRBV20-1; D is unresolved. This CDR3 spans 13 amino acids. Germline CDR1 is DFQATT and CDR2 is SNEGSKA (reference sequence). V lost 6 bases and J lost 8, with 14 bases in between. Here the CDR3 DNA reads TGCAGTGCGAGGAGTCAGCCCCATTCACCCCTCCACTTT. It encodes CSARSQPHSPLHF.

This clonotype was picked up one time. This chain links TRBV12-3 or TRBV12-4 with TRBJ2-5; 9 nucleotides match TRBD2. The CDR3 extends over 16 amino acids. V lost 5 bases, J lost 4 bases, and 11 bases stayed unmatched. CDR3 region: CASSRVERGARETQYF. CDR3 in DNA: TGTGCCAGCAGTAGAGTGGAGCGGGGGGCCCGAGAGACCCAGTACTTC.

This clonotype has a count of ten or more. The chain has TRBV7-2 and TRBJ2-2; D is unclear. Germline loops: CDR1 SGHTA, CDR2 FQGNSA. Deletions cut 0 bases from V and 3 bases from J, with 8 bases between. The CDR3 covers 15 residues. CDR3 sequence: CASSLARSDTGELFF. The CDR3 DNA reads TGTGCCAGCAGCTTAGCTCGGTCCGACACCGGGGAGCTGTTTTTT.

In its sample, this clonotype was seen many times. V and J are TRBV5-4 and TRBJ2-7, with TRBD2 matching over 7 bases. This CDR3 has 14 residues. Germline-derived CDR1 and CDR2 are SGHNT and YYREEE (reference sequence). After removal of 4 bases from V and 5 bases from J, the junction contained 9 bases not matched to a gene. The CDR3, as DNA: TGTGCCAGCAGCAGAGGCGGGAGCAGACACGAGCAGTACTTC. This encodes CASSRGGSRHEQYF.

V and J are TRBV28 and TRBJ2-5; weak D call: TRBD2 (5 bases). The CDR3 consists of 16 residues. The germline V gene has CDR1 MDHEN and CDR2 SYDVKM. V lost 5 bases to trimming and J lost 0 bases, with 16 bases between them. The CDR3 sequence: CASSPDYRRDQETQYF. CDR3 sequence (DNA): TGTGCCAGCAGTCCCGACTACCGGCGGGACCAAGAGACCCAGTACTTC.

V is TRBV5-1 and J is TRBJ2-7; tentative D call: TRBD2 (5 bases). There are 13 residues in the CDR3. From germline, CDR1 is SGHRS and CDR2 YFSETQ. Trimming removed 0 bases from V and 7 bases from J, with 11 bases in between. The CDR3 DNA follows: TGCGCCAGCAGCTTGGACAGAAGCGGAGAGCAGTACTTC. Translated: CASSLDRSGEQYF.

The chain has TRBV6-1 and TRBJ1-6, with D unclear. Per germline, CDR1 MNHNS and CDR2 SASEGT. The CDR3 runs to 13 residues. V was cut by 6 bases and J by 10 bases, with 13 bases left in between. CDR3 nucleotide sequence: TGTGCCAGCAGGTCAAAGTTAGCATCACCCCTCCACTTT. It is translated as CASRSKLASPLHF.

The chain links TRBV12-3 or TRBV12-4 to TRBJ2-5; D may be TRBD2 (6 bases). The CDR3 has 11 residues. The V and J ends lost 7 bases and 4 bases respectively, with 7 bases between them. CDR3 region: CASNGGETQYF. The CDR3 DNA sequence: TGTGCCAGCAACGGGGGAGAGACCCAGTACTTC.

The V gene is TRBV9, the J gene TRBJ2-7; TRBD1 agrees at 7 bases. Per the germline V gene, CDR1 is SGDLS and CDR2 is YYNGEE. The CDR3 sequence is 13 residues long. Germline trimming cut 5 bases from V and 2 bases from J; bases unmatched to any gene: 4. CDR3 in amino acids: CASSGDRAYEQYF. DNA for the CDR3: TGTGCCAGCAGTGGGGACAGAGCCTACGAGCAGTACTTC.

This sequence joins TRBV12-3 or TRBV12-4 and TRBJ2-3; TRBD1 matches at 8 bases. The CDR3 runs 15 residues. Unmatched junction bases numbered 9, after V lost 6 bases and J lost 4 bases. For the CDR3, the DNA is TGTGCCAGCAGGACGCAGGGGGCGCGTCCAGATACGCAGTATTTT. Translated, it gives CASRTQGARPDTQYF.

This clonotype was seen more than once but under ten times. The V call is TRBV18, the J call TRBJ2-7; 7 bases match TRBD2. Germline V CDR1 and CDR2: KGHSH, LQKENI. Trimming removed 2 bases from V and 4 bases from J; junction bases left unmatched: 5. The CDR3 consists of 14 residues. CDR3 nucleotides: TGTGCCAGCTCACCAACAACAGCGGGGTACGAGCAGTACTTC. It is translated as CASSPTTAGYEQYF. Full variable domain (remainder filled in from reference TRBV18 and TRBJ2-7): NAGVMQNPRHLVRRRGQEARLRCSPMKGHSHVYWYRQLPEEGLKFMVYLQKENIIDESGMPKERFSAEFPKEGPSILRIQQVVRGDSAAYFCASSPTTAGYEQYFGPGTRLTVT.

This clonotype was recorded at least ten times. This sequence joins TRBV20-1 and TRBJ2-2; no firm D call. V lost 2 bases and J 4 bases, leaving 8 bases between the germline ends. This CDR3 is 13 amino acids long. Germline values: CDR1 DFQATT, CDR2 SNEGSKA (reference sequence). The CDR3 nucleotides are TGCAGTGCTAGACCCAAAATCACCGGGGAGCTGTTTTTT. This gives the protein CSARPKITGELFF.

This rearrangement joins TRBV20-1 to TRBJ1-2; no clear D gene. The CDR3 is 14 amino acids. The V and J ends lost 5 bases and 0 bases respectively, with 13 bases between them. From germline, CDR1 is DFQATT and CDR2 SNEGSKA (reference sequence). The CDR3 loop is CSAGSFQPNYGYTF. The CDR3, as DNA: TGCAGTGCTGGATCGTTCCAACCTAACTATGGCTACACCTTC.

The table lists this clonotype with a count of one. The V gene is TRBV6-5, the J gene TRBJ1-1; D is undetermined. Looked up from germline, CDR1 is MNHEY and CDR2 is SVGAGI. With 7 bases removed from V and 2 bases from J, the gap between germline ends came to 11 bases. The CDR3 sequence is 13 residues long. The CDR3 nucleotides read TGTGCCAGCATTATGAGGGAAAACACTGAAGCTTTCTTT. Protein sequence: CASIMRENTEAFF.

This chain connects TRBV20-1 to TRBJ1-2; 11 bases align to TRBD1. The CDR3 runs to 15 residues. CDR1 is DFQATT and CDR2 is SNEGSKA in the germline V gene (reference sequence). J was trimmed by 7 bases and V by 7 bases; bases with no gene match: 14. The CDR3 coding sequence is TGCAGTGTTACTAGTGGGACAGGGGGATTCGGTGGCTACACCTTC. Translation: CSVTSGTGGFGGYTF.

This clonotype has a count of ten or more. The CDR3 is CASSLGGTGIIYGYTF. CDR3 DNA sequence: TGTGCCAGCAGCTTAGGGGGGACAGGCATAATCTATGGCTACACCTTC. This rearrangement joins TRBV7-2 to TRBJ1-2; 8 bases are a match to TRBD1. The CDR3 contains 16 residues. Germline CDR1 SGHTA, CDR2 FQGNSA. Germline trimming cut 1 base from V and 4 bases from J; bases unmatched to any gene: 8.

This clonotype was seen repeatedly, ten times or more. The V gene is TRBV12-3 or TRBV12-4, the J gene TRBJ2-5, with TRBD2 identical over 9 bases. V shed 4 bases, J shed 7 bases, and the junction held 1 base outside the gene matches. The CDR3 runs 12 residues. Here the CDR3 reads CASSSSGATQYF. CDR3 sequence (DNA): TGTGCCAGCAGTTCTAGCGGGGCGACCCAGTACTTC.

The rearrangement joins TRBV27 to TRBJ2-2; D unresolved. Trimming took off 1 base at V and 5 bases at J, with 26 bases between the two ends. Germline assignment: CDR1 MNHEY and CDR2 SMNVEV (reference sequence). This CDR3 is built from 20 residues. Here the CDR3 reads CASSLLGWTVDPEKTGELFF. The CDR3 nucleotides read TGTGCCAGCAGTTTATTAGGTTGGACGGTCGACCCTGAAAAAACCGGGGAGCTGTTTTTT.

This clonotype was seen only a few times. The chain combines TRBV12-3 or TRBV12-4 with TRBJ2-1; D uncertain. The germline V and J ends were trimmed by 6 bases and 9 bases, with 12 bases remaining between them. The CDR3 is made up of 12 amino acids. Here the CDR3 DNA reads TGTGCCAGCAGCGAAGCTAGTGGTGAGCAGTTCTTC. This codes for CASSEASGEQFF.

This clonotype was seen at least ten times. The chain has TRBV5-6 and TRBJ1-2; no definite D call. This CDR3 region has 14 residues. In germline, CDR1 is SGHDT, CDR2 YYEEEE. With 3 bases removed from V and 0 bases from J, the gap between germline ends came to 9 bases. CDR3 DNA sequence: TGTGCCAGCAGCTCTGACATAGCTAACTATGGCTACACCTTC. Its translation: CASSSDIANYGYTF.